A single sample gave rise to the 23 T cell receptor beta chains below, sequenced in a study of shared clonotypes between healthy human individuals. Assay: immunoSEQ multiplex PCR; the TCRdb copy retains only in-frame clones and omits some. Here the sample spans 2.3 million or so clones, 85% to 95% being singletons. The sample comprised naive CD4+ T cells from PBMCs. Subset denoted: CD45RA+ positively selected. These receptors were obtained from a man aged 18 to 29 in good health. Some clones in this sample may be carry-over from other donors' samples.

The gene calls are TRBV14 and TRBJ2-7; D may match TRBD1 or TRBD2 (5 bases each). Deletions cut 1 base from V and 2 bases from J, with 9 bases between. Looked up from germline, CDR1 is SGHDN and CDR2 is FVKESK. The CDR3 contains 14 residues. This CDR3 reads CASSQVGATYEQYF. The CDR3, as DNA: TGTGCCAGCAGCCAAGTCGGGGCCACCTACGAGCAGTACTTC.

This clone was counted once. Germline is not matched at one junction end, which may reflect a read error. The chain links TRBV11-3 to TRBJ2-7; perhaps TRBD2 as D (6 bases). Germline CDR1 and CDR2: SGHNT and YENEEA. This CDR3 region has 16 residues. Here the CDR3 DNA reads TGTGCCAGCAGCCCCGGACTAACCCGAACCTCCGACGAGCAGTACTTC. This gives the protein CASSPGLTRTSDEQYF.

This chain joins TRBV11-2 and TRBJ2-7, with D possibly matching TRBD2 (6 bases). CDR3 size: 13 residues. Trimming removed 2 bases from V and 6 bases from J, with 11 bases in between. Germline V gives CDR1 SGHAT, CDR2 FQNNGV. CDR3 protein: CASSLIGGREQYF. The CDR3 DNA reads as TGTGCCAGCAGCTTAATCGGGGGACGCGAGCAGTACTTC.

The chain has TRBV10-3 and TRBJ2-2; TRBD1 is a possible D gene (6 bases). Trimming took 7 bases from V and 5 from J, leaving 11 bases between them. This CDR3 has 13 amino acids. Germline V lookup: CDR1 ENHRY, CDR2 SYGVKD. The CDR3 reads CAIKGDPTGELFF. The CDR3, as DNA: TGTGCCATCAAGGGGGATCCGACCGGGGAGCTGTTTTTT.

A single count supports this clone. This chain joins TRBV2 and TRBJ2-1; D is unresolved. The germline V gene has CDR1 SNHLY and CDR2 FYNNEI. This CDR3 spans 13 amino acids. Trimming took 8 bases from V and 9 from J, leaving 17 bases between them. The CDR3 reads CASGLGVTGEQFF. CDR3 DNA: TGTGCCAGCGGGTTAGGCGTCACGGGTGAGCAGTTCTTC.

The chain carries TRBV20-1 and TRBJ2-2, with no clear D. The germline V gene encodes CDR1 DFQATT and CDR2 SNEGSKA (reference sequence). The CDR3 is 11 amino acids. Trimming left V 0 bases short and J 9 bases short, with 5 bases between. CDR3 protein: CSARDVRELFF. CDR3 DNA sequence: TGCAGTGCTAGAGATGTCAGGGAGCTGTTTTTT.

V and J are TRBV28 and TRBJ2-1; 10 positions match TRBD1. The CDR3 spans 15 residues. Per the germline V gene, CDR1 is MDHEN and CDR2 is SYDVKM. The V gene end was trimmed by 6 bases and the J gene end by 8 bases; junction bases not matched to a gene: 10. CDR3 loop: CASSHRDRGYHEQFF. As DNA, the CDR3 is TGTGCCAGCAGCCACCGGGACAGGGGATACCATGAGCAGTTCTTC.

V and J are TRBV6-6 and TRBJ2-7; 7 nucleotides match TRBD1. Germline V gives CDR1 MNHNY, CDR2 SVGAGI (reference sequence). V gave up 0 bases and J gave up 3 bases; unmatched junction bases: 2. This CDR3 contains 14 residues. The CDR3 DNA reads as TGTGCCAGCAGTTACTCCCGACAGGGCTACGAGCAGTACTTC. This gives the protein CASSYSRQGYEQYF.

The chain recombines TRBV7-6 with TRBJ2-7; D gene unclear. The germline CDR1 and CDR2 sequences are SGHVS and FNYEAQ. The CDR3 runs 13 residues. Trimming removed 1 base at V and 1 base at J, with 5 bases between. CDR3 in amino acids: CASSLEQSYEQYF. The CDR3 DNA sequence: TGTGCCAGCAGCTTAGAACAGTCCTACGAGCAGTACTTC.

The chain couples TRBV7-2 to TRBJ1-5; D is undetermined. Germline CDR1 and CDR2: SGHTA and FQGNSA. This CDR3 region has 15 residues. V was trimmed by 2 bases and J by 1 base, leaving 9 bases between them. The CDR3 nucleotides are TGTGCCAGCAGCTTATCGGGGAACAGCAATCAGCCCCAGCATTTT. Translation: CASSLSGNSNQPQHF. Looking up the rest from reference TRBV7-2 and TRBJ1-5 gives the full variable domain: GAGVSQSPSNKVTEKGKDVELRCDPISGHTALYWYRQSLGQGLEFLIYFQGNSAPDKSGLPSDRFSAERTGGSVSTLTIQRTQQEDSAVYLCASSLSGNSNQPQHFGDGTRLSIL.

The chain combines TRBV20-1 with TRBJ1-4, with D unclear. V lost 6 bases and J 7 bases, leaving 9 bases between the germline ends. The V gene's germline CDR1 is DFQATT and CDR2 SNEGSKA (reference sequence). The CDR3 consists of 11 residues. The CDR3 nucleotides read TGCAGTGCCCAGTTTTCTGAAAAACTGTTTTTT. It codes for CSAQFSEKLFF.

This chain links TRBV5-1 with TRBJ2-1; 11 nucleotides align to TRBD2. The germline gives CDR1 SGHRS, CDR2 YFSETQ. V lost 4 bases and J lost 4; bases outside the gene matches: 7. The CDR3 consists of 16 residues. The CDR3 nucleotides are TGCGCCAGCAGCATATCGACTAGCGGGGATTACAATGAGCAGTTCTTC. This sequence encodes CASSISTSGDYNEQFF.

This clone was seen once. V is TRBV5-1 and J is TRBJ1-1; no firm D call. The CDR3 length is 14 residues. The germline gives CDR1 SGHRS, CDR2 YFSETQ. The V gene lost 4 bases and the J gene lost 5 bases, with 15 bases spanning the gap. The CDR3 protein is CASSPRRLGTEAFF. DNA for the CDR3: TGCGCCAGCAGCCCGCGGCGGCTTGGGACTGAAGCTTTCTTT.

V usage is TRBV30 and J usage is TRBJ2-1; no clear D gene. From germline, CDR1 is GTSNPN and CDR2 SVGIG (reference sequence). CDR3 length: 12 residues. The V end was cut by 4 bases, the J end by 5 bases, with 9 bases between. CDR3 sequence reads: CAWMSNNNEQFF. The CDR3 region has the DNA TGTGCCTGGATGTCAAATAACAATGAGCAGTTCTTC. Drawing the rest from reference TRBV30 and TRBJ2-1, the complete variable domain is SQTIHQWPATLVQPVGSPLSLECTVEGTSNPNLYWYRQAAGRGLQLLFYSVGIGQISSEVPQNLSASRPQDRQFILSSKKLLLSDSGFYLCAWMSNNNEQFFGPGTRLTVL.

This clone has only one observation. This rearrangement joins TRBV5-6 to TRBJ2-3; D remains ambiguous. The CDR3 is made up of 15 amino acids. Trimming left V 3 bases short and J 0 bases short, with 11 bases between. Germline CDR1 is SGHDT and CDR2 is YYEEEE. The CDR3 loop reads CASSSGPSSTDTQYF. The DNA for the CDR3 is TGTGCCAGCAGCTCCGGGCCTTCTAGCACAGATACGCAGTATTTT.

This chain joins TRBV5-4 and TRBJ2-4, with D perhaps matching TRBD2 (7 bases). V dropped 5 bases and J dropped 5 bases, with 14 bases sitting between them. The V gene's germline CDR1 is SGHNT and CDR2 YYREEE (reference sequence). The CDR3 spans 14 residues. DNA for the CDR3: TGTGCCAGCAGTTGGGGGGGCAGCGAAAACATTCAGTACTTC. Protein: CASSWGGSENIQYF.

This chain links TRBV27 with TRBJ1-1, with 7 bases that match TRBD1. Germline V gene sequence: CDR1 MNHEY, CDR2 SMNVEV (reference sequence). With V trimmed by 6 bases and J by 0 bases, 10 bases remained unmatched. This CDR3 has 16 residues. The CDR3 nucleotides read TGTGCCAGCAGCTACCGATCGGGACAGATGAACACTGAAGCTTTCTTT. Its protein is CASSYRSGQMNTEAFF.

Here the CDR3 reads CASSGRRGRGATNEKLFF. The CDR3 DNA follows: TGTGCCAGCAGTGGACGAAGAGGGCGGGGGGCCACAAATGAAAAACTGTTTTTT. This chain joins TRBV6-1 and TRBJ1-4; D perhaps matches TRBD1 (6 bases). The CDR3 has 18 residues. Germline V lookup: CDR1 MNHNS, CDR2 SASEGT. The germline V and J ends were trimmed by 4 bases and 5 bases, with 23 bases remaining between them.

The chain couples TRBV18 to TRBJ1-2; 9 positions agree with TRBD1. Per the germline V gene, CDR1 is KGHSH and CDR2 is LQKENI. The CDR3 extends over 15 amino acids. Trimming removed 4 bases from V and 7 bases from J; junction bases left unmatched: 10. The CDR3 sequence: CASSQTGGGSIGYTF. The CDR3 DNA reads as TGTGCCAGCTCACAAACAGGGGGCGGAAGTATTGGCTACACCTTC. The full variable domain, rest sourced from reference TRBV18 and TRBJ1-2, is NAGVMQNPRHLVRRRGQEARLRCSPMKGHSHVYWYRQLPEEGLKFMVYLQKENIIDESGMPKERFSAEFPKEGPSILRIQQVVRGDSAAYFCASSQTGGGSIGYTFGSGTRLTVV.

As for this clone: Other DNA sequences in this specimen translate into the identical CDR3. The rearrangement links TRBV5-1 to TRBJ1-2; D not certain. Trimming pared 4 bases from V and 8 bases from J, leaving 9 bases between. The CDR3 runs 11 residues. Germline V lookup: CDR1 SGHRS, CDR2 YFSETQ. The CDR3 sequence: CASSPDRGYTF. In DNA form, the CDR3 reads TGCGCCAGCAGCCCAGATCGGGGCTACACCTTC.

V and J are TRBV29-1 and TRBJ1-4; D unresolved. V was pared by 2 bases and J by 3 bases, with 10 bases between. The CDR3 spans 14 residues. The V gene's germline CDR1 is SQVTM and CDR2 ANQGSEA. CDR3 in amino acids: CSVESGEANEKLFF. The CDR3 DNA sequence: TGCAGCGTTGAAAGCGGGGAAGCTAATGAAAAACTGTTTTTT.

DNA for the CDR3: TGTGCCAGCAGTTTTTACCGGGCAGCCCCTCAAGAGACCCAGTACTTC. It is translated as CASSFYRAAPQETQYF. The V gene is TRBV28, the J gene TRBJ2-5, with D hard to call. This CDR3 region has 16 residues. Germline V gene lookup returns CDR1 MDHEN and CDR2 SYDVKM. Trimming pared 3 bases from V and 2 bases from J, leaving 16 bases between.

The chain is built from TRBV28 and TRBJ2-2; D call uncertain. V was pared by 5 bases and J by 7 bases, with 8 bases between. The CDR3 length is 12 residues. CDR1 and CDR2 (germline): MDHEN, SYDVKM. Here the CDR3 reads CASSQLIGELFF. CDR3 coding DNA: TGTGCCAGCAGTCAACTAATCGGGGAGCTGTTTTTT.